A selection of T cell receptor beta chains follows, all from one sample in a study of shared clonotypes between healthy human individuals. The data were produced by immunoSEQ multiplex PCR, yet TCRdb's version contains in-frame clones alone and is incomplete. The sample includes roughly 500,000 clones, 76% of them seen just once. The sample taken for sequencing was PBMCs. The source of these receptors is a woman in her thirties or forties in good health. Some clones in this sample may be carry-over from other donors' samples. CDR3s include the opening cysteine and the closing phenylalanine or tryptophan.

TRBJ2-2,TRBV6-5,CASSRGTGELFF
TRBJ2-1,TRBV11-2,CASSLSPSSYNEQFF
TRBJ2-4,TRBV6-6,CASSPGLFPNIQYF
TRBJ2-5,TRBV15,CATSIRQGIETQYF
TRBJ2-7,TRBV12-2,CASRFPIGQVYYEQYF
TRBJ1-6,TRBV2,CASRAVTGDNSPLHF
TRBJ2-7,TRBV5-1,CASSLEGVSSYEQYF
TRBJ2-1,TRBV5-5,CASSFSGASNEQFF
TRBJ2-1,TRBV7-3,CASSAKPGLAEQFF
TRBJ1-2,TRBV29-1,CSVDDARGTF
TRBJ2-1,TRBV2,CASSEVLAGGASRGQFF
TRBJ2-5,TRBV11-3,CASSSRPAGSQETQYF
TRBJ2-3,TRBV5-1,CASTLAGTATDTQYF
TRBJ1-1,TRBV6-1,CASSPPRVNTEAFF
TRBJ2-3,TRBV2,CASSPTGGGTDTQYF
TRBJ2-1,TRBV27,CASSLSLATSYNEQFF
TRBJ2-3,TRBV27,CASSTRTSGISTDTQYF
TRBJ2-1,TRBV6-4,CASSSSAGRGDNEQFF
TRBJ1-1,TRBV6-1,CASTRQLPEAEAFF
TRBJ2-5,TRBV7-2,CASSLGGSEETQYF
TRBJ1-2,TRBV28,CASSSGVDYGYTF
TRBJ2-3,TRBV5-4,CASSEGGLAATDTQYF
TRBJ1-4,TRBV4-1,CASSQHNIADRGEKLFF
TRBJ2-7,TRBV5-1,CASSIGTAAYEQYF
TRBJ2-1,TRBV5-4,CASSLGVLAGYNEQFF
TRBJ2-5,TRBV5-4,CASSRGVAEGETQYF
TRBJ2-5,TRBV5-6,CASRRTGTSREQYF
TRBJ2-7,TRBV6-6,CASRPQGPSYEQYF
TRBJ2-5,TRBV9,CASSVSGLGRETQYF
TRBJ1-3,TRBV7-8,CASSLGVNSGNTIYF
TRBJ2-7,TRBV18,CASSRSRGDEQYF
TRBJ1-2,TRBV30,CAWFLLKGSYTF
TRBJ1-2,TRBV28,CASSLGGTNYGYTF
TRBJ2-1,TRBV6-4,CASSVLAGVSYNEQFF
TRBJ1-6,TRBV27,CASSFTAQNSPLHF
TRBJ2-7,TRBV7-6,CASSVYRGRGEQYF
TRBJ2-5,TRBV6-5,CASTQDGLETQYF
TRBJ2-1,TRBV19,CASSILGSSYNEQFF
TRBJ2-1,TRBV7-9,CASSLGLAGVEQFF
TRBJ2-7,TRBV10-3,CAISGSLRGSYEQYF
TRBJ2-3,TRBV7-9,CASSLFGAILNTQYF
TRBJ2-1,TRBV11-1,CASSLSVRRQFF
TRBJ1-5,TRBV6-1,CASVIGQALNQPQHF
TRBJ2-5,TRBV10-3,CAISDSTGRLTQYF
TRBJ2-2,TRBV7-2,CASSSIAGNTGELFF
TRBJ2-3,TRBV7-3,CASSYTGQLTDTQYF
TRBJ2-1,TRBV7-9,CASSVFGGWEQFF
TRBJ2-7,TRBV5-6,CASSLGGYEQYF
TRBJ1-5,TRBV19,CASSKSPGQGFYSNQPQHF
TRBJ2-6,TRBV15,CATSRDGSGANVLTF
TRBJ2-5,TRBV12-5,CASGLGGGLQETQYF
TRBJ1-5,TRBV7-6,CASSLAFRQPQHF
TRBJ2-2,TRBV7-8,CASSLVAVNTGELFF
TRBJ2-1,TRBV11-2,CASSGAGLSYNEQFF